These 19 T cell receptor beta chains were sequenced from one sample in a study of patients and donors after allogeneic stem cell transplantation. In TCRdb, the RT-PCR reads were re-called with MiXCR into one record per CDR3 protein. The table lists 900,000 to 1,000,000 distinct CDR3 sequences, roughly 18% of them singletons, with 5.5% to 6.5% in the top ten. Input material: blood, either unsorted or a sorted T cell fraction (not recorded which). The receptors derive from a human donor who was either an allogeneic HSCT recipient or a stem cell or donor lymphocyte infusion donor (not recorded which). It is not recorded whose cells these are; they may come from a transplant donor.

In this sample, this clonotype turned up many times. The V and J genes are TRBV29-1 and TRBJ1-1, with D possibly being TRBD1 (6 bases). The CDR3 spans 14 residues. Trimming shortened V by 7 bases and J by 3 bases, and 18 bases separated the two germline ends. Germline V gene data show CDR1 as SQVTM and CDR2 as ANQGSEA. CDR3 sequence reads: CSAYGGRVDTEAFF. For the CDR3, the DNA is TGCAGCGCCTATGGGGGCAGGGTGGACACTGAAGCTTTCTTT. Combining the CDR3 with reference TRBV29-1 and TRBJ1-1 gives the whole variable domain SAVISQKPSRDICQRGTSLTIQCQVDSQVTMMFWYRQQPGQSLTLIATANQGSEATYESGFVIDKFPISRPNLTFSTLTVSNMSPEDSSIYLCSAYGGRVDTEAFFGQGTRLTVV.

The V gene is TRBV6-1, the J gene TRBJ2-1; 8 nucleotides align to TRBD2. The CDR3 spans 18 residues. Germline V gene lookup returns CDR1 MNHNS and CDR2 SASEGT. Germline trimming cut 6 bases from V and 10 bases from J; bases unmatched to any gene: 23. The CDR3 sequence is CASSPPVAGLLQMVEQFF. The CDR3 DNA is TGTGCCAGCAGCCCCCCGGTAGCGGGGCTCCTCCAGATGGTCGAGCAGTTCTTC.

The chain uses TRBV5-6 and TRBJ2-5, with D unclear. The CDR3 extends over 15 amino acids. Germline V gene data show CDR1 as SGHDT and CDR2 as YYEEEE. V was cut by 0 bases and J by 4 bases, with 13 bases left in between. CDR3 sequence (DNA): TGTGCCAGCAGCTTGGCGGGCCCGACGGCAGAGACCCAGTACTTC. It is translated as CASSLAGPTAETQYF.

The chain carries TRBV29-1 and TRBJ1-1, with a weak D call TRBD1 (5 bases). The germline gives CDR1 SQVTM, CDR2 ANQGSEA. This CDR3 region has 14 residues. V was cut by 5 bases and J by 0 bases, with 13 bases left in between. The CDR3 nucleotides are TGCAGCGTTAAGGGAAGGACATTGAACACTGAAGCTTTCTTT. Translation gives CSVKGRTLNTEAFF.

This clonotype was found a few times. The J gene is TRBJ2-5, the V gene TRBV2; 10 positions agree with TRBD2. CDR3 length equals 16 residues. The V gene end was trimmed by 8 bases and the J gene end by 4 bases; junction bases not matched to a gene: 13. Germline V gene data show CDR1 as SNHLY and CDR2 as FYNNEI. CDR3 nucleotides: TGTGCCAGCCGCCGGAGCGGGGGGGCAGTGCGAGAGACCCAGTACTTC. Its translation: CASRRSGGAVRETQYF.

This clonotype was seen only a few times. This chain uses TRBV6-2 or TRBV6-3 with TRBJ2-7; 8 nucleotides align to TRBD1. J lost 1 base, V lost 9 bases, and 2 bases had no gene match. CDR1 is MNHEY, CDR2 SVGEGT, per germline. This CDR3 is built from 12 residues. The CDR3 loop reads CASDRGSYEQYF. Here the CDR3 DNA reads TGTGCCAGTGACAGGGGATCCTACGAGCAGTACTTC.

This rearrangement joins TRBV29-1 to TRBJ2-7; D may match TRBD1 or TRBD2 (5 bases each). The CDR3 runs 13 residues. In germline, CDR1 is SQVTM, CDR2 ANQGSEA. CDR3 loop: CSAKKGSSYEQYF. The CDR3 nucleotides read TGCAGTGCCAAAAAGGGGAGCTCCTACGAGCAGTACTTC.

The chain recombines TRBV6-1 with TRBJ2-1; a weak D match, TRBD1 (5 bases). In germline, CDR1 is MNHNS, CDR2 SASEGT. Trimming took off 5 bases at V and 7 bases at J, with 9 bases between the two ends. The CDR3 is 12 amino acids. CDR3 amino acids: CASSKDRNEQFF. CDR3 DNA sequence: TGTGCCAGCAGTAAAGACAGAAATGAGCAGTTCTTC.

This clonotype has only a few counts. J is TRBJ1-2 and V is TRBV10-3; D ambiguous. Trimming pared 3 bases from V and 0 bases from J, leaving 8 bases between. The germline V gene has CDR1 ENHRY and CDR2 SYGVKD. CDR3 length: 14 amino acids. The CDR3 here is CAISDRPSNYGYTF. For the CDR3, the DNA is TGTGCCATCAGTGACAGGCCCTCTAACTATGGCTACACCTTC.

This clonotype is a singleton in its sample. The J gene is TRBJ2-1, the V gene TRBV20-1, with 7 bases matching TRBD1. This CDR3 has 12 amino acids. CDR1 DFQATT and CDR2 SNEGSKA come from the germline V gene (reference sequence). In DNA, the CDR3 is TGCCTACCGACAGGGTCCGGGAATGAGCAGTTCTTC. As protein: CLPTGSGNEQFF.

The chain employs TRBV6-5 and TRBJ1-4; 9 bases match TRBD1. Per the germline V gene, CDR1 is MNHEY and CDR2 is SVGAGI. There are 12 residues in the CDR3. Trimming at V came to 5 bases and at J to 10 bases, leaving 2 bases not matched to a gene. The CDR3 loop is CASSTTGGKLFF. CDR3 sequence (DNA): TGTGCCAGCAGTACGACAGGGGGAAAACTGTTTTTT.

The chain recombines TRBV11-2 with TRBJ2-7; 16 bases map to TRBD2. The CDR3 has 17 residues. V shed 3 bases and J 0 bases; nucleotides not matched to a gene: 2. CDR1 and CDR2 from the germline V gene are SGHAT and FQNNGV. Here the CDR3 reads CASSLGLAGGSSYEQYF. CDR3 bases: TGTGCCAGCAGCTTGGGACTAGCGGGGGGGAGCTCCTACGAGCAGTACTTC.

The chain combines TRBV7-9 with TRBJ1-4; D unresolved. The CDR3 has 14 residues. V lost 5 bases, J lost 8 bases, and 15 bases lay in between. Germline lookup yields CDR1 SEHNR and CDR2 FQNEAQ (reference sequence). In nucleotides, the CDR3 is TGTGCCAGCAGCGCTAGGGTATCGGAGGAAAAACTGTTTTTT. Encoded protein: CASSARVSEEKLFF.

The rearrangement joins TRBV2 to TRBJ1-1; tentative D call: TRBD1 (6 bases). Germline V gene lookup returns CDR1 SNHLY and CDR2 FYNNEI. CDR3 length: 16 amino acids. The ends were cut back, 2 bases at V and 1 base at J, with 14 bases in the middle. The CDR3 is CASSEQGQGRNTEAFF. CDR3 nucleotide sequence: TGTGCCAGCAGTGAACAGGGGCAGGGAAGGAACACTGAAGCTTTCTTT.

The V and J genes are TRBV20-1 and TRBJ1-4; perhaps TRBD1 as D (5 bases). The V and J ends lost 2 bases and 5 bases respectively, with 15 bases between them. Germline loops: CDR1 DFQATT, CDR2 SNEGSKA (reference sequence). This CDR3 region has 15 residues. CDR3 residues: CSARLGGGINEKLFF. The CDR3 nucleotides read TGCAGTGCTAGATTGGGCGGGGGGATCAATGAAAAACTGTTTTTT.

This clonotype was detected ten times or more. The chain uses TRBV7-8 and TRBJ1-5; no firm D call. The CDR3 has 15 residues. CDR1 and CDR2 (germline): SGHVS, FQNEAQ. V was shortened by 2 bases and J by 0 bases, with 8 bases between the two germline ends. The DNA of the CDR3 is TGTGCCAGCAGCTTAAACACTTATAGCAATCAGCCCCAGCATTTT. Amino acids: CASSLNTYSNQPQHF.

J is TRBJ2-1 and V is TRBV12-3 or TRBV12-4; D is undetermined. The CDR3 totals 9 residues. Trimming cost V 1 base and J 11 bases, with 0 bases left between them. Here the CDR3 reads CASSLEQFF. Written as DNA, the CDR3 is TGTGCCAGCAGTTTAGAGCAGTTCTTC.

This clonotype came up a few times. This rearrangement joins TRBV30 to TRBJ2-3; D might be TRBD2 (5 bases). V lost 1 base, J lost 0 bases, and 8 bases lay in between. The CDR3 extends over 14 amino acids. CDR1 GTSNPN and CDR2 SVGIG come from the germline V gene (reference sequence). CDR3 sequence reads: CAWSGWTSTDTQYF. In DNA, the CDR3 is TGTGCCTGGAGTGGGTGGACTAGCACAGATACGCAGTATTTT. Complete variable domain (other parts from reference TRBV30 and TRBJ2-3): SQTIHQWPATLVQPVGSPLSLECTVEGTSNPNLYWYRQAAGRGLQLLFYSVGIGQISSEVPQNLSASRPQDRQFILSSKKLLLSDSGFYLCAWSGWTSTDTQYFGPGTRLTVL.

This clonotype was seen once. V gene TRBV5-1 combines with J gene TRBJ2-3; weak D call: TRBD1 (6 bases). V was pared by 2 bases and J by 6 bases, with 16 bases between. In germline, CDR1 is SGHRS, CDR2 YFSETQ. The CDR3 sequence is 15 residues long. The CDR3: CASSFSGTPADTQYF. CDR3 coding DNA: TGCGCCAGCAGCTTTTCCGGGACACCCGCGGATACGCAGTATTTT.